Below, 3 T cell receptor beta chains from the same sample are listed, as sequenced in a study of pediatric ulcerative colitis. Profiled with immunoSEQ multiplex PCR; TCRdb holds only in-frame clones, not every one. The sample contains 30,000 to 45,000 clones, about 80% of which appear only once. One to two pinch biopsies were taken from the rectum during colonoscopy. Specimen: gut tissue. These receptors came from a boy aged 5-17 years with moderate ulcerative colitis.

V and J are TRBV7-6 and TRBJ1-3; D remains ambiguous. Germline V gene lookup returns CDR1 SGHVS and CDR2 FNYEAQ. The CDR3 extends over 17 amino acids. V lost 2 bases to trimming and J lost 1 base, with 15 bases between them. The CDR3 spells CASSLLVLGGSGNTIYF. The CDR3 DNA follows: TGTGCCAGCAGCTTACTTGTTCTGGGAGGATCTGGAAACACCATATATTTT.

The J gene is TRBJ2-1, the V gene TRBV28; 9 bases align to TRBD1. Germline V gene data show CDR1 as MDHEN and CDR2 as SYDVKM. The CDR3 runs 13 residues. Unmatched junction bases numbered 8, after V lost 11 bases and J lost 6 bases. The CDR3 here is CAGGGTGLNEQFF. CDR3 bases: TGTGCCGGGGGCGGGACAGGGCTCAATGAGCAGTTCTTC.

The chain combines TRBV28 with TRBJ1-2; D unresolved. CDR1 and CDR2 from the germline V gene are MDHEN and SYDVKM. The germline V and J ends were trimmed by 5 bases and 5 bases, with 12 bases remaining between them. This CDR3 is 13 amino acids long. The DNA of the CDR3 is TGTGCCAGCAGTGTCGACGGTCCTTATGGCTACACCTTC. Translated: CASSVDGPYGYTF.